These 22 T cell receptor beta chains were sequenced from one sample in a study of T cells after yellow fever vaccination. TCRdb re-called the 5' RACE reads with MiXCR, one entry per CDR3 protein. The data show some 560,000 distinct CDR3 sequences, with roughly a sixth seen just once and roughly a sixth held by the top ten. The sequences come from PBMCs, collected 5 to 6 days after the first yellow fever vaccination. These receptors were collected from a man between 18 and 29 years old who received the YFV17D yellow fever vaccine.

This chain links TRBV18 with TRBJ2-3, with TRBD1 as a possible D gene (7 bases). Germline-derived CDR1 and CDR2 are KGHSH and LQKENI. V was shortened by 3 bases and J by 6 bases, with 16 bases between the two germline ends. The CDR3 spans 15 residues. DNA for the CDR3: TGTGCCAGCTCACCGACTCGACAGGGAGGTGATACGCAGTATTTT. It is translated as CASSPTRQGGDTQYF.

The chain joins TRBV29-1 to TRBJ2-1; D ambiguous. V dropped 7 bases and J dropped 2 bases, with 9 bases sitting between them. The CDR3 spans 12 residues. Per germline, CDR1 SQVTM and CDR2 ANQGSEA. CDR3 protein: CSAAGPYNEQFF. The CDR3 nucleotides are TGCAGCGCCGCAGGTCCCTACAATGAGCAGTTCTTC.

This chain connects TRBV11-2 to TRBJ1-3; D possibly corresponds to TRBD1 (5 bases). V lost 5 bases and J lost 0, with 17 bases in between. The CDR3 runs to 17 residues. Germline CDR1 SGHAT, CDR2 FQNNGV. CDR3 protein: CASSHPGWSISGNTIYF. Here the CDR3 DNA reads TGTGCCAGCAGCCATCCAGGGTGGTCCATCTCTGGAAACACCATATATTTT.

This clonotype was recorded a few times. The chain recombines TRBV7-9 with TRBJ2-5, with a weak D call TRBD2 (6 bases). V lost 0 bases and J 1 base, leaving 9 bases between the germline ends. CDR1 SEHNR and CDR2 FQNEAQ come from the germline V gene (reference sequence). There are 15 residues in the CDR3. CDR3 DNA: TGTGCCAGCAGCTTAGCCGGCGGGGTCCAAGAGACCCAGTACTTC. Its translation: CASSLAGGVQETQYF.

This clonotype has more than one count but fewer than ten. The rearrangement links TRBV7-2 to TRBJ2-6; possibly TRBD1 or TRBD2 for D (5 bases each). This CDR3 spans 17 amino acids. Germline assignment: CDR1 SGHTA and CDR2 FQGNSA. The V end was cut by 5 bases, the J end by 4 bases, with 18 bases between. The CDR3 nucleotides read TGTGCCAGCAGCCTAAATGCCGGGACGAACGGGGCCAACGTCCTGACTTTC. Its translation: CASSLNAGTNGANVLTF.

This clonotype was detected a few times. The rearrangement links TRBV12-3 or TRBV12-4 to TRBJ2-1; 7 nucleotides line up with TRBD2. The CDR3 covers 15 residues. The junction had 5 bases not matched to a gene; V was cut back by 6 bases and J by 0 bases. This CDR3 is CASRKTSDSYNEQFF. Written as DNA, the CDR3 is TGTGCCAGCAGAAAAACTAGCGACTCCTACAATGAGCAGTTCTTC.

The chain uses TRBV3-1 and TRBJ1-2; 7 positions match TRBD1. Germline V gene lookup returns CDR1 LGHDT and CDR2 YNNKEL (reference sequence). The junction had 5 bases not matched to a gene; V was cut back by 8 bases and J by 5 bases. CDR3 size: 12 residues. CDR3 sequence (DNA): TGTGCCAGCCGCGGGACAGAATATGGCTACACCTTC. It yields the protein CASRGTEYGYTF.

The J gene is TRBJ2-1, the V gene TRBV6-4; 16 bases are shared with TRBD2. The CDR3 contains 21 residues. The V gene's germline CDR1 is MRHNA and CDR2 SNTAGT. V shed 0 bases and J 1 base; nucleotides not matched to a gene: 9. CDR3 bases: TGTGCCAGCAGTGACTCCTTCTCCGGGACTAGCGGGGGGGCTTCCTACAATGAGCAGTTCTTC. Its protein product is CASSDSFSGTSGGASYNEQFF.

Of note for this clonotype: One base away lies a much larger clone, so this may be a sequencing read error. This rearrangement joins TRBV7-9 to TRBJ1-5; TRBD1 agrees at 9 bases. CDR1 is SEHNR, CDR2 FQNEAQ, per germline (reference sequence). V dropped 7 bases and J dropped 5; count of bases not matched to a gene: 6. This CDR3 is built from 14 residues. In DNA, the CDR3 is TGTGCCAGCAACTTGACAGGGGGGGATCAGCCCCAGCATTTT. It codes for CASNLTGGDQPQHF.

In its sample, this clonotype was seen a few times. The rearrangement links TRBV7-2 to TRBJ1-1; D gene uncertain. CDR1 is SGHTA, CDR2 FQGNSA, per germline. The CDR3 runs to 13 residues. The V and J ends lost 4 bases and 1 base respectively, with 7 bases between them. CDR3 sequence (DNA): TGTGCCAGCAGCTCACTCAGGAACACTGAAGCTTTCTTT. Its translation is CASSSLRNTEAFF.

The CDR3 here is CSATRGTQETQYF. The CDR3 DNA is TGCAGTGCCACCCGGGGGACTCAAGAGACCCAGTACTTC. This sequence joins TRBV20-1 and TRBJ2-5, with a tentative D call TRBD2 (6 bases). Trimming took off 6 bases at V and 2 bases at J, with 13 bases between the two ends. This CDR3 has 13 amino acids. Per the germline V gene, CDR1 is DFQATT and CDR2 is SNEGSKA (reference sequence).

V is TRBV20-1 and J is TRBJ1-5; possible D gene TRBD1, 5 bases. Trimming left V 5 bases short and J 1 base short, with 12 bases between. Germline CDR1 and CDR2: DFQATT and SNEGSKA (reference sequence). The CDR3 covers 14 residues. CDR3 nucleotides: TGCAGTGCTGGATCCCGACAGAGCAATCAGCCCCAGCATTTT. Residues: CSAGSRQSNQPQHF.

The genes are TRBV5-1 and TRBJ2-3, with D possibly called TRBD1 or TRBD2 (6 bases each). The CDR3 runs to 15 residues. V lost 0 bases to trimming and J lost 10 bases, with 18 bases between them. Germline V gene lookup returns CDR1 SGHRS and CDR2 YFSETQ. CDR3 DNA sequence: TGCGCCAGCAGCTTGGAAGGGGGGCCACGTTTTGCGCAGTATTTT. It encodes CASSLEGGPRFAQYF.

The chain recombines TRBV5-1 with TRBJ2-3, with D perhaps being TRBD1 or TRBD2 (6 bases each). The CDR3 is 13 residues long. Germline lookup yields CDR1 SGHRS and CDR2 YFSETQ. V was cut by 4 bases and J by 5 bases, with 11 bases left in between. CDR3 DNA sequence: TGCGCCAGCAGCCCACGGGGGCAAGATACGCAGTATTTT. Encoded protein: CASSPRGQDTQYF.

In this sample, this clonotype turned up a few times. The rearrangement links TRBV6-2 or TRBV6-3 to TRBJ2-7; D tentatively fits TRBD1 or TRBD2 (6 bases each). V lost 4 bases, J lost 4 bases, and 20 bases lay in between. CDR1 and CDR2 (germline): MNHEY, SVGEGT. The CDR3 is made up of 16 amino acids. In nucleotides, the CDR3 is TGTGCCAGCAGTTCCACCCGGTCGGGGGCGGGGTACGAGCAGTACGTC. Translating it yields CASSSTRSGAGYEQYV.

The chain couples TRBV24-1 to TRBJ2-3; no clear D gene. The CDR3 loop spans 16 amino acids. In germline, CDR1 is KGHDR, CDR2 SFDVKD. V dropped 2 bases and J dropped 0 bases, with 11 bases sitting between them. The CDR3 region has the DNA TGTGCCACCAGTGATTCCTACAAAGACAGCACAGATACGCAGTATTTT. Its protein is CATSDSYKDSTDTQYF.

This chain uses TRBV7-9 with TRBJ2-5; a weak D match, TRBD2 (5 bases). The germline CDR1 and CDR2 sequences are SEHNR and FQNEAQ (reference sequence). CDR3 size: 15 residues. Deletions cut 0 bases from V and 0 bases from J, with 8 bases between. The CDR3 spells CASSLAGVYQETQYF. Written as DNA, the CDR3 is TGTGCCAGCAGCTTAGCGGGAGTGTACCAAGAGACCCAGTACTTC.

This clonotype has only a few counts. Here the CDR3 DNA reads TGCGCCAGCAGCCTGAAGGCAGGGGGCGTCACTGAAGCTTTCTTT. It translates to CASSLKAGGVTEAFF. This sequence joins TRBV5-1 and TRBJ1-1; 8 nucleotides agree with TRBD1. After removal of 4 bases from V and 4 bases from J, the junction contained 9 bases not matched to a gene. The CDR3 runs to 15 residues. Germline CDR1 SGHRS, CDR2 YFSETQ.

This rearrangement joins TRBV12-3 or TRBV12-4 to TRBJ1-3, with D hard to call. This CDR3 is 14 amino acids long. The ends were cut back, 7 bases at V and 0 bases at J, with 10 bases in the middle. The CDR3 coding sequence is TGTGCCAGCACCCGACTGAGCTCTGGAAACACCATATATTTT. Translated: CASTRLSSGNTIYF.

This chain links TRBV20-1 with TRBJ1-1; perhaps TRBD1 as D (5 bases). V shed 3 bases and J shed 3 bases, with 11 bases lying between them. CDR1 and CDR2 (germline): DFQATT, SNEGSKA (reference sequence). This CDR3 spans 13 amino acids. For the CDR3, the DNA is TGCAGTGCTAGCCCAGGGTTCGACACTGAAGCTTTCTTT. Translating gives CSASPGFDTEAFF.

The chain has TRBV6-2 or TRBV6-3 and TRBJ2-2, with D possibly called TRBD1 or TRBD2 (5 bases each). In germline, CDR1 is MNHEY, CDR2 SVGEGT. V was trimmed by 2 bases and J by 1 base, leaving 14 bases between them. The CDR3 has 17 residues. The CDR3: CASSYRPGAENTGELFF. The DNA for the CDR3 is TGTGCCAGCAGTTACAGGCCCGGGGCTGAGAACACCGGGGAGCTGTTTTTT.

The chain couples TRBV6-5 to TRBJ1-1; possibly TRBD1 for D (6 bases). The V gene's germline CDR1 is MNHEY and CDR2 SVGAGI. Trimming removed 2 bases at V and 2 bases at J, with 9 bases between. The CDR3 runs 14 residues. CDR3 residues: CASSYEGGNTEAFF. Written as DNA, the CDR3 is TGTGCCAGCAGTTACGAGGGGGGAAACACTGAAGCTTTCTTT.